This entry lists 7 T cell receptor beta chains sequenced from one sample in a study of OX40 agonist ivuxolimab in advanced cancers. Sequenced by immunoSEQ multiplex PCR; TCRdb stores in-frame clones only, minus some. In the table there are tens of thousands of clones, roughly 91% of which are singletons. The starting material was CD4+ or CD8+ T cells sorted from blood, obtained in a trial of the OX40 agonist ivuxolimab. These receptors all come from an adult with an advanced solid tumor such as melanoma, head and neck, liver or kidney cancer.

The V and J genes are TRBV19 and TRBJ1-1, with 7 bases aligning to TRBD1. Germline CDR1 LNHDA, CDR2 SQIVND (reference sequence). This CDR3 has 15 residues. The trim removed 4 bases at V and 1 base at J, leaving 6 bases unmatched. CDR3 protein: CASSNPGGPNTEAFF. In DNA, the CDR3 is TGTGCCAGTAGTAATCCAGGGGGGCCGAACACTGAAGCTTTCTTT.

The V gene is TRBV7-9, the J gene TRBJ1-2; possibly TRBD1 for D (5 bases). CDR1 and CDR2 from the germline V gene are SEHNR and FQNEAQ (reference sequence). Trimming took off 2 bases at V and 7 bases at J, with 20 bases between the two ends. The CDR3 has 16 residues. CDR3 residues: CASSLPPPRGDLGYTF. The CDR3 nucleotides read TGTGCCAGCAGCTTACCCCCCCCTCGGGGCGACCTTGGCTACACCTTC. Based on the CDR3 plus reference TRBV7-9 and TRBJ1-2, the full variable domain is DTGVSQNPRHKITKRGQNVTFRCDPISEHNRLYWYRQTLGQGPEFLTYFQNEAQLEKSRLLSDRFSAERPKGSFSTLEIQRTEQGDSAMYLCASSLPPPRGDLGYTFGSGTRLTVV.

This chain joins TRBV5-1 and TRBJ2-4; no firm D call. V was trimmed by 2 bases and J by 4 bases, leaving 1 base between them. The CDR3 length is 11 residues. Germline V gene data show CDR1 as SGHRS and CDR2 as YFSETQ. The CDR3, as DNA: TGCGCCAGCAGCTTAAAAAACATTCAGTACTTC. Its protein is CASSLKNIQYF.

This clone was counted once. The chain links TRBV30 to TRBJ2-5, with D unresolved. The CDR3 runs to 12 residues. The germline V and J ends were trimmed by 2 bases and 2 bases, with 6 bases remaining between them. The germline V gene has CDR1 GTSNPN and CDR2 SVGIG (reference sequence). The CDR3 sequence: CAWSPLQETQYF. The CDR3 DNA reads as TGTGCCTGGAGTCCACTGCAAGAGACCCAGTACTTC.

J is TRBJ2-7 and V is TRBV9, with D perhaps given as TRBD1 or TRBD2 (6 bases each). The CDR3 sequence is 14 residues long. CDR1 is SGDLS and CDR2 is YYNGEE in the germline V gene. V dropped 0 bases and J dropped 5 bases, with 12 bases sitting between them. The CDR3 bases are TGTGCCAGCAGCGTAGATGGGGGGCGGAACGAGCAGTACTTC. This translates into CASSVDGGRNEQYF. Full variable domain (missing parts from reference TRBV9 and TRBJ2-7): DSGVTQTPKHLITATGQRVTLRCSPRSGDLSVYWYQQSLDQGLQFLIQYYNGEERAKGNILERFSAQQFPDLHSELNLSSLELGDSALYFCASSVDGGRNEQYFGPGTRLTVT.

The chain joins TRBV2 to TRBJ1-5; 10 nucleotides align to TRBD1. This CDR3 has 14 amino acids. Trimming took 4 bases from V and 6 from J; bases not matched to a gene: 3. Germline CDR1 and CDR2: SNHLY and FYNNEI. The CDR3 loop reads CASSGGQGGQPQHF. In nucleotides, the CDR3 is TGTGCCAGCAGTGGAGGACAGGGGGGTCAGCCCCAGCATTTT.

CDR3 amino acids: CASSASYNEQFF. The CDR3 coding sequence is TGTGCCAGCAGTGCGTCCTACAATGAGCAGTTCTTC. The gene calls are TRBV6-1 and TRBJ2-1, with D uncertain. Germline V gene sequence: CDR1 MNHNS, CDR2 SASEGT. The CDR3 sequence is 12 residues long. V was trimmed by 4 bases and J by 1 base, leaving 2 bases between them.